Following are 7 T cell receptor beta chains from one sample sequenced in a study of blood T cell repertoires in COVID-19. TCRdb's copy holds only in-frame clones and misses some; the assay was immunoSEQ multiplex PCR. The sample has about 300,000 clones; 87% are singletons. What was sequenced was peripheral blood. These receptors were obtained from a woman aged 40 to 50 who had recovered from COVID-19.

The V and J genes are TRBV30 and TRBJ1-2; D is uncertain. Germline lookup yields CDR1 GTSNPN and CDR2 SVGIG (reference sequence). Trimming pared 0 bases from V and 6 bases from J, leaving 11 bases between. There are 13 residues in the CDR3. The CDR3 nucleotides read TGTGCCTGGAGTGTAATCCTACAGAATGGCTACACCTTC. It specifies CAWSVILQNGYTF.

V is TRBV19 and J is TRBJ1-5; D is perhaps TRBD1 (5 bases). Trimming took 4 bases from V and 5 from J, leaving 9 bases between them. Germline loops: CDR1 LNHDA, CDR2 SQIVND (reference sequence). This CDR3 comprises 13 residues. The CDR3, as DNA: TGTGCCAGTAGTACAGGGAAACATCAGCCCCAGCATTTT. Translated: CASSTGKHQPQHF.

The genes are TRBV29-1 and TRBJ2-5; tentative D call: TRBD2 (7 bases). The CDR3 is 12 residues long. Looked up from germline, CDR1 is SQVTM and CDR2 is ANQGSEA. V was clipped by 4 bases and J by 4 bases, with 10 bases between them. The CDR3 loop is CSVGGGAETQYF. The CDR3 coding sequence is TGCAGCGTTGGAGGGGGGGCAGAGACCCAGTACTTC. Using reference TRBV29-1 and TRBJ2-5 for the parts outside the CDR3, the full variable domain is SAVISQKPSRDICQRGTSLTIQCQVDSQVTMMFWYRQQPGQSLTLIATANQGSEATYESGFVIDKFPISRPNLTFSTLTVSNMSPEDSSIYLCSVGGGAETQYFGPGTRLLVL.

Concerning this clone: Within the sample, other DNA sequences also encode this same CDR3. DNA for the CDR3: TGTGCCAGCAGCCGTGACAGGGGCTATGGCTACACCTTC. Amino acids: CASSRDRGYGYTF. This chain uses TRBV6-5 with TRBJ1-2, with 8 bases aligning to TRBD1. CDR1 MNHEY and CDR2 SVGAGI come from the germline V gene. The CDR3 length is 13 residues. The J segment lost 4 bases and the V segment lost 6 bases, leaving 4 bases of the junction unmatched.

This clone was recorded once. V and J are TRBV2 and TRBJ2-3, with 8 nucleotides matching TRBD1. V trimming: 5 bases; J trimming: 4 bases; junction bases outside the gene matches: 8. The CDR3 length is 15 residues. Germline V lookup: CDR1 SNHLY, CDR2 FYNNEI. The CDR3 region has the DNA TGTGCCAGCAGTCGACGCGACAGGGGAGCAGATACGCAGTATTTT. Residues: CASSRRDRGADTQYF.

The chain combines TRBV9 with TRBJ1-3, with 9 bases identical to TRBD1. V lost 0 bases, J lost 0 bases, and 10 bases stayed unmatched. Per germline, CDR1 SGDLS and CDR2 YYNGEE. The CDR3 has 19 residues. Here the CDR3 DNA reads TGTGCCAGCAGCGTAGAGGACAGGGGAGGCCCCTTCTCTGGAAACACCATATATTTT. It specifies CASSVEDRGGPFSGNTIYF.

The chain joins TRBV19 to TRBJ1-1; 7 bases fit TRBD1. J lost 10 bases, V lost 5 bases, and 7 bases had no gene match. Germline CDR1 reads LNHDA; CDR2 reads SQIVND (reference sequence). The CDR3 loop spans 12 amino acids. The CDR3, as DNA: TGTGCCAGTAGTCCACAGGGGCGCGGAGCTTTCTTT. Protein sequence: CASSPQGRGAFF.